What follows are 10 T cell receptor beta chains derived from one specimen sequenced in a study of radiation and T cells in renal cell carcinoma. This sample's treatment: 15 Gy SBRT to primary tumor, nephrectomy 4 weeks later. Repertoires were generated with immunoSEQ multiplex PCR, while TCRdb's copy carries only in-frame clones and drops some. The sample has several thousand clones; roughly three fifths are singletons. Sequencing used tumor tissue, obtained from a patient whose treatment included radiotherapy and nephrectomy. The receptors stem from a man aged 55 to 70 with renal cell carcinoma.

This sequence joins TRBV5-8 and TRBJ2-5; D not certain. The germline gives CDR1 SGHTS, CDR2 YDEGEE. V dropped 2 bases and J dropped 8 bases, with 1 base sitting between them. The CDR3 runs to 9 residues. The CDR3 bases are TGTGCCAGCAGCTTAACCCAGTACTTC. Protein: CASSLTQYF.

The chain recombines TRBV27 with TRBJ1-4; 7 bases agree with TRBD1. V trimming: 6 bases; J trimming: 8 bases; junction bases outside the gene matches: 9. Germline lookup yields CDR1 MNHEY and CDR2 SMNVEV (reference sequence). The CDR3 is made up of 14 amino acids. The CDR3 coding sequence is TGTGCCAGCAGACGGGACAGTGGGGGCGAAAAACTGTTTTTT. Its translation is CASRRDSGGEKLFF.

In this sample, this clone is medium-sized. The rearrangement links TRBV27 to TRBJ1-1, with D hard to call. This CDR3 is 16 amino acids long. Trimming removed 4 bases at V and 1 base at J, with 16 bases between. Per germline, CDR1 MNHEY and CDR2 SMNVEV (reference sequence). The CDR3 region has the DNA TGTGCCAGCAGTTCGCGGACTGAACACAAGAACACTGAAGCTTTCTTT. Amino acids: CASSSRTEHKNTEAFF.

The J gene is TRBJ1-1, the V gene TRBV2, with 9 bases that match TRBD1. V was clipped by 6 bases and J by 11 bases; unmatched bases: 10. Germline CDR1 and CDR2: SNHLY and FYNNEI. This CDR3 has 13 amino acids. The CDR3 DNA reads as TGTGCCAGCAGGGTTTTGACAGGGGGAGGGGCTTTCTTT. Translation gives CASRVLTGGGAFF. The variable domain in full, with the rest retrieved from reference TRBV2 and TRBJ1-1, is EPEVTQTPSHQVTQMGQEVILRCVPISNHLYFYWYRQILGQKVEFLVSFYNNEISEKSEIFDDQFSVERPDGSNFTLKIRSTKLEDSAMYFCASRVLTGGGAFFGQGTRLTVV.

The chain combines TRBV7-8 with TRBJ2-2, with D possibly TRBD2 on 6 matching bases. CDR3 length: 19 residues. CDR1 is SGHVS and CDR2 is FQNEAQ in the germline V gene. Deletions cut 2 bases from V and 3 bases from J, with 22 bases between. For the CDR3, the DNA is TGTGCCAGCAGCTTAATAGGTCCGGGGGTTGGGGTGTACACCGGGGAGCTGTTTTTT. Protein: CASSLIGPGVGVYTGELFF.

The chain joins TRBV7-2 to TRBJ2-1; 7 bases agree with TRBD2. The J segment lost 8 bases and the V segment lost 3 bases, leaving 10 bases of the junction unmatched. The CDR3 runs 15 residues. CDR1 SGHTA and CDR2 FQGNSA come from the germline V gene. CDR3 sequence (DNA): TGTGCCAGCAGCTTCGTGGGCGGGAGTTCGCATGAGCAGTTCTTC. It is translated as CASSFVGGSSHEQFF.

This clone turned up a few times. The chain is built from TRBV7-9 and TRBJ1-4; TRBD1 matches 8 bases. V lost 5 bases and J lost 7; bases outside the gene matches: 6. The CDR3 has 14 amino acids. The germline V gene has CDR1 SEHNR and CDR2 FQNEAQ (reference sequence). The CDR3 sequence: CASSPGQGFEKLFF. The CDR3 DNA reads TGTGCCAGCAGCCCAGGACAGGGATTTGAAAAACTGTTTTTT.

The sample holds a few counts of this clone. The rearrangement links TRBV2 to TRBJ1-5; D is perhaps TRBD1 (5 bases). Trimming pared 8 bases from V and 5 bases from J, leaving 25 bases between. CDR1 and CDR2 (germline): SNHLY, FYNNEI. CDR3 size: 17 residues. The CDR3 DNA sequence: TGTGCCAGCGGGGCGTATCGTGCGACCGCCTCTGATCAGCCCCAGCATTTT. This codes for CASGAYRATASDQPQHF.

The rearrangement joins TRBV27 to TRBJ2-7; TRBD1 aligns across 10 bases. The CDR3 extends over 14 amino acids. The germline V gene encodes CDR1 MNHEY and CDR2 SMNVEV (reference sequence). Trimming cost V 8 bases and J 3 bases; bases outside gene matches: 7. CDR3 sequence (DNA): TGTGCCAGCTACAGACAGGGGGCCATCTACGAGCAGTACTTC. Its protein is CASYRQGAIYEQYF.

The chain recombines TRBV5-1 with TRBJ2-1; TRBD2 matches at 11 bases. Germline V gene data show CDR1 as SGHRS and CDR2 as YFSETQ. J lost 3 bases, V lost 2 bases, and 1 base had no gene match. CDR3 size: 15 residues. The CDR3 DNA sequence: TGCGCCAGCAGCTTCACTAGCGGGAGCTACAATGAGCAGTTCTTC. Protein sequence: CASSFTSGSYNEQFF.